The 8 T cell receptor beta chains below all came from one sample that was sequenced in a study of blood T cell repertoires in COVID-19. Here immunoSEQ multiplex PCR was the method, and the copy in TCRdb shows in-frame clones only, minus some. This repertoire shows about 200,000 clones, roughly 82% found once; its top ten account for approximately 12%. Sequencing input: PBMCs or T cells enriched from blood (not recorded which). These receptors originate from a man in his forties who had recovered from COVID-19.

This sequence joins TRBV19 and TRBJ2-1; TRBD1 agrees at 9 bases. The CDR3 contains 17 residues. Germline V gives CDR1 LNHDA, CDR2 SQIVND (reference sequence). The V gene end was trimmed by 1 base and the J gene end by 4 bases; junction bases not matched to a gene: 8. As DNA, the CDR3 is TGTGCCAGTAGTATAGGGGGACAGGGAGGATTATACAATGAGCAGTTCTTC. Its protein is CASSIGGQGGLYNEQFF. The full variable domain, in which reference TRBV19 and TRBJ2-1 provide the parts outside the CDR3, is DGGITQSPKYLFRKEGQNVTLSCEQNLNHDAMYWYRQDPGQGLRLIYYSQIVNDFQKGDIAEGYSVSREKKESFPLTVTSAQKNPTAFYLCASSIGGQGGLYNEQFFGPGTRLTVL.

In DNA, the CDR3 is TGCACCAGCAGCCAAGAGAGCCCAATTATACCCTACGAGCAGTACGTC. Amino acids: CTSSQESPIIPYEQYV. The gene calls are TRBV1 and TRBJ2-7; the table's D call of TRBD2 was not tested on the DNA. TRBV1 is noted as a pseudogene. This CDR3 contains 16 residues.

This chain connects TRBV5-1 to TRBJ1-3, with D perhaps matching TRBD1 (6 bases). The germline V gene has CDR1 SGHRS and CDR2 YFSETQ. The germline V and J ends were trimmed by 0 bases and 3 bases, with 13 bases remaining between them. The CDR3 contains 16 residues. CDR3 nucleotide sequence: TGCGCCAGCAGCTTGGAGCCTGGACAGTTTGGAAACACCATATATTTT. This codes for CASSLEPGQFGNTIYF.

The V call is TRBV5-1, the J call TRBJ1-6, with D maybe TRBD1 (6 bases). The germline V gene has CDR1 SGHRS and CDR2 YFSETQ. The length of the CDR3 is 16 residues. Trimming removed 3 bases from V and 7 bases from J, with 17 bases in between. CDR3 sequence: CASSSATGQLNSPLHF. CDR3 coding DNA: TGCGCCAGCAGCTCGGCCACCGGACAGCTCAATTCACCCCTCCACTTT.

The CDR3 DNA reads TGTGCCACCAGCAGAGTACTAGCGGGGGGAAACATTCAGTACTTC. Protein: CATSRVLAGGNIQYF. V and J are TRBV15 and TRBJ2-4; 12 bases are a match to TRBD2. The V segment lost 1 base and the J segment 6 bases; nucleotides outside the gene matches: 1. This CDR3 comprises 15 residues. Germline loops: CDR1 LNHNV, CDR2 YYDKDF (reference sequence).

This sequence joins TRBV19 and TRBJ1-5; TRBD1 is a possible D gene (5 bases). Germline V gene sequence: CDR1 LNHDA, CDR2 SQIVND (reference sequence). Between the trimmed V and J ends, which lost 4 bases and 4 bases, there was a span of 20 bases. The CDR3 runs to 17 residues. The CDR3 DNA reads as TGTGCCAGTAGTACTCTCTCGGGACGGGGGAGGAATCAGCCCCAGCATTTT. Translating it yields CASSTLSGRGRNQPQHF.

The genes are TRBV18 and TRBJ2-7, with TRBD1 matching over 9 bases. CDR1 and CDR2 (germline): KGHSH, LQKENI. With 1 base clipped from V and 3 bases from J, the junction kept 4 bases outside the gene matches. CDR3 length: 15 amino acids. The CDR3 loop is CASSPQGQGIYEQYF. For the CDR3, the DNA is TGTGCCAGCTCACCACAGGGACAGGGAATCTACGAGCAGTACTTC.

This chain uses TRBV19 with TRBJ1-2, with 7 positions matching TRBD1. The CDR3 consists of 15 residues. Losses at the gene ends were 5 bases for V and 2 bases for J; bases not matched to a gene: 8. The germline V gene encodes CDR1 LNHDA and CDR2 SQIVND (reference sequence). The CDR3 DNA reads TGTGCCAGTAGTCCGATGACAGGGTCGAACTATGGCTACACCTTC. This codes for CASSPMTGSNYGYTF.